This TCR beta chain emerged from a study of cytomegalovirus exposure and HLA in healthy donors. General observations from the study: A highly shared variant cluster was judged a likely technical artifact. Presence/absence results assume similar sequencing depth per donor, which may not hold. Available immune exposure information covered CMV serostatus only.

Comments on this clone: What it recognizes is unknown.

Both 60 Vbeta primers and 13 Jbeta primers went into the PCR. The assay was immunoSEQ multiplex PCR, and TCRdb's table has in-frame clones only and misses some. This table holds 110,000 or so clones, about four fifths found once. The CDR3 consists of 19 residues. V lost 2 bases, J lost 2 bases, and 14 bases stayed unmatched. CDR1 is MNHNS and CDR2 is SASEGT in the germline V gene. The specimen was PBMCs. The chain couples TRBV6-1 to TRBJ2-3, with 9 nucleotides matching TRBD2. The clonotype was recovered from a man in his forties in good health and CMV-seronegative. CDR3 protein: CASSEFVWGSGGITDTQYF. As DNA, the CDR3 is TGTGCCAGCAGTGAATTCGTGTGGGGTAGCGGGGGAATCACAGATACGCAGTATTTT.